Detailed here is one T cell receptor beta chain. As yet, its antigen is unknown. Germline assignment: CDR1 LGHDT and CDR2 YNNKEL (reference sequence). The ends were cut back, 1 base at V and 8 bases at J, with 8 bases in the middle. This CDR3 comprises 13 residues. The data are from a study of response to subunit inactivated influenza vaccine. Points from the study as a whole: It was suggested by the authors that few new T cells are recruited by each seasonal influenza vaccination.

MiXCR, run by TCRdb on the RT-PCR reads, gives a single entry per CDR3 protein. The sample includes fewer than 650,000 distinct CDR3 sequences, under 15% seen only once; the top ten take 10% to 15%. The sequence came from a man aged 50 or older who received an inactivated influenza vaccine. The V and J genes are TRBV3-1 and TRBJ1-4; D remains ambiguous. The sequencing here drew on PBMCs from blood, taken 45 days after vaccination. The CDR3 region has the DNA TGTGCCAGCAGCCAAGTACTTGCCGAAAAACTGTTTTTT. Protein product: CASSQVLAEKLFF.